The 32 T cell receptor beta chains listed next were all sequenced from one sample in a study of T cell changes during pregnancy in multiple sclerosis. The data were produced by immunoSEQ multiplex PCR, yet TCRdb's version contains in-frame clones alone and is incomplete. Of roughly 48,000 clones listed, 85% to 95% are singletons. The specimen comprised CD4+ T cells from peripheral blood mononuclear cells, sampled in the second trimester of pregnancy. The receptor set was obtained from a female donor in good health, enrolled as a control in a pregnancy study.

This chain links TRBV28 with TRBJ1-1; a possible D gene is TRBD1 (5 bases). The length of the CDR3 is 14 residues. V lost 2 bases to trimming and J lost 6 bases, with 13 bases between them. The germline gives CDR1 MDHEN, CDR2 SYDVKM. This chain's CDR3 is CASSLPQGRAEAFF. Here the CDR3 DNA reads TGTGCCAGCAGTTTACCCCAGGGAAGGGCTGAAGCTTTCTTT.

The chain joins TRBV28 to TRBJ2-7; perhaps TRBD2 as D (6 bases). Germline assignment: CDR1 MDHEN and CDR2 SYDVKM. CDR3 size: 16 residues. The V gene lost 4 bases and the J gene lost 3 bases, with 19 bases spanning the gap. CDR3 in amino acids: CASSYDLRGRHYEQYF. DNA of the CDR3: TGTGCCAGCAGTTATGACCTTCGGGGGAGACACTACGAGCAGTACTTC.

The CDR3: CASSPRGIGGYTF. DNA for the CDR3: TGTGCCAGCAGTCCCAGGGGAATAGGCGGCTACACCTTC. The J gene is TRBJ1-2, the V gene TRBV28; a weak D match, TRBD1 (6 bases). Per germline, CDR1 MDHEN and CDR2 SYDVKM. CDR3 size: 13 residues. Trimming removed 5 bases from V and 8 bases from J, with 15 bases in between.

The J gene is TRBJ2-3, the V gene TRBV5-5; D is possibly TRBD2 (6 bases). The germline V and J ends were trimmed by 5 bases and 0 bases, with 13 bases remaining between them. Germline V gives CDR1 SGHKS, CDR2 YYEKEE (reference sequence). The CDR3 spans 15 residues. The CDR3 reads CASSPAGSSTDTQYF. CDR3 coding DNA: TGTGCCAGCAGTCCAGCGGGCTCTAGCACAGATACGCAGTATTTT.

The V call is TRBV7-3, the J call TRBJ2-3, with 7 bases identical to TRBD2. V shed 3 bases, J shed 1 base, and the junction held 1 base outside the gene matches. Germline CDR1 and CDR2: SGHTA and FQGTGA. This CDR3 is built from 14 residues. CDR3 DNA: TGTGCCAGCAGCTTTCTAGCGGGCACAGATACGCAGTATTTT. The encoded protein is CASSFLAGTDTQYF.

This chain connects TRBV6-4 to TRBJ2-7, with 10 bases lining up with TRBD2. This CDR3 has 14 amino acids. CDR1 MRHNA and CDR2 SNTAGT come from the germline V gene. The V segment lost 10 bases and the J segment 5 bases; nucleotides outside the gene matches: 11. CDR3 DNA: TGTGCCACCTGCACTAGCGGGAATCGGGACGAGCAGTACTTC. Translation: CATCTSGNRDEQYF.

J is TRBJ2-5 and V is TRBV7-9; 8 bases line up with TRBD2. Germline CDR1 SEHNR, CDR2 FQNEAQ (reference sequence). V dropped 2 bases and J dropped 5; count of bases not matched to a gene: 4. The CDR3 spans 14 residues. The CDR3 sequence is CASSLRSGSETQYF. CDR3 nucleotide sequence: TGTGCCAGCAGCTTAAGGAGCGGGAGCGAGACCCAGTACTTC.

The rearrangement links TRBV10-1 to TRBJ2-1, with 7 bases that match TRBD1. Losses at the gene ends were 5 bases for V and 10 bases for J; bases not matched to a gene: 11. The CDR3 runs to 14 residues. Germline CDR1 and CDR2: WNHNN and SYGVQD (reference sequence). CDR3 in amino acids: CASSRGQGRGEQFF. The DNA for the CDR3 is TGCGCCAGCAGTAGGGGGCAGGGTCGTGGGGAGCAGTTCTTC.

This chain joins TRBV6-1 and TRBJ1-3; weak D call: TRBD1 (5 bases). Looked up from germline, CDR1 is MNHNS and CDR2 is SASEGT. V was pared by 1 base and J by 8 bases, with 9 bases between. The CDR3 covers 13 residues. The DNA of the CDR3 is TGTGCCAGCAGTGAAGGGGGGGTATACACCATATATTTT. Translating it yields CASSEGGVYTIYF.

This clone was found once. The genes are TRBV5-1 and TRBJ1-1; 10 nucleotides line up with TRBD1. After removal of 5 bases from V and 7 bases from J, the junction contained 5 bases not matched to a gene. The CDR3 contains 13 residues. Germline V gene data show CDR1 as SGHRS and CDR2 as YFSETQ. CDR3 amino acids: CASRSGQGFEAFF. DNA for the CDR3: TGCGCCAGCAGGTCGGGACAGGGGTTTGAAGCTTTCTTT.

The V gene is TRBV6-1, the J gene TRBJ1-1, with a tentative D call TRBD1 (5 bases). The CDR3 is 14 residues long. In germline, CDR1 is MNHNS, CDR2 SASEGT. V was shortened by 6 bases and J by 0 bases, with 11 bases between the two germline ends. CDR3 sequence reads: CASRERGLNTEAFF. DNA for the CDR3: TGTGCCAGCAGGGAGCGGGGGTTGAACACTGAAGCTTTCTTT.

V is TRBV28 and J is TRBJ1-5, with D tentatively TRBD1 (6 bases). V was pared by 7 bases and J by 6 bases, with 16 bases between. Looked up from germline, CDR1 is MDHEN and CDR2 is SYDVKM. This CDR3 region has 14 residues. The CDR3 sequence is CASTKRGIGQPQHF. CDR3 DNA: TGTGCCAGCACCAAAAGGGGGATCGGTCAGCCCCAGCATTTT.

This clone was recorded once. The genes are TRBV5-1 and TRBJ1-1; D ambiguous. Trimming left V 3 bases short and J 4 bases short, with 10 bases between. The CDR3 is 13 residues long. Germline V gene lookup returns CDR1 SGHRS and CDR2 YFSETQ. The DNA for the CDR3 is TGCGCCAGCAGCTCCCCGCGGGGCACTGAAGCTTTCTTT. Encoded protein: CASSSPRGTEAFF.

This chain joins TRBV6-5 and TRBJ1-6, with 8 bases lining up with TRBD1. The junction had 10 bases not matched to a gene; V was cut back by 6 bases and J by 9 bases. Looked up from germline, CDR1 is MNHEY and CDR2 is SVGAGI. The CDR3 is 15 residues long. This CDR3 is CASRGQGPIRSPLHF. The CDR3 region has the DNA TGTGCCAGCAGAGGACAGGGACCTATCCGTTCACCCCTCCACTTT.

With regard to this clone: Other DNA sequences from this sample encode an identical CDR3 as well. The chain carries TRBV7-3 and TRBJ2-3; 13 bases align to TRBD2. This CDR3 is built from 16 residues. The germline V gene encodes CDR1 SGHTA and CDR2 FQGTGA. Unmatched junction bases numbered 4, after V lost 5 bases and J lost 2 bases. CDR3 sequence (DNA): TGTGCCAGCAGCCTTGGACTAGCGGGAGCCACAGATACGCAGTATTTT. It yields the protein CASSLGLAGATDTQYF.

This chain joins TRBV27 and TRBJ2-3; 8 bases fit TRBD2. From germline, CDR1 is MNHEY and CDR2 SMNVEV (reference sequence). Unmatched junction bases numbered 5, after V lost 1 base and J lost 2 bases. The CDR3 contains 16 residues. The DNA for the CDR3 is TGTGCCAGCAGTTTATACGGGGGGGTCCCCACAGATACGCAGTATTTT. Protein product: CASSLYGGVPTDTQYF.

This chain uses TRBV28 with TRBJ2-3; the match to TRBD2 covers 10 bases. The trim removed 7 bases at V and 6 bases at J, leaving 7 bases unmatched. This CDR3 region has 14 residues. Germline-derived CDR1 and CDR2 are MDHEN and SYDVKM. The CDR3 DNA reads TGTGCCAGCAATCTAGCGGGAGTGCCCGATACGCAGTATTTT. Encoded protein: CASNLAGVPDTQYF.

The chain employs TRBV19 and TRBJ2-1; D perhaps matches TRBD1 (5 bases). Trimming removed 3 bases at V and 8 bases at J, with 11 bases between. CDR3 length equals 13 residues. The germline CDR1 and CDR2 sequences are LNHDA and SQIVND (reference sequence). The DNA of the CDR3 is TGTGCCAGTAGTATGGCAGGGTTCGATGAGCAGTTCTTC. Amino acids: CASSMAGFDEQFF.

The V call is TRBV30, the J call TRBJ2-1, with 7 nucleotides matching TRBD1. V was clipped by 0 bases and J by 7 bases; unmatched bases: 0. CDR1 and CDR2 (germline): GTSNPN, SVGIG (reference sequence). The CDR3 is made up of 12 amino acids. The DNA for the CDR3 is TGTGCCTGGAGTGTACAGGGGAATGAGCAGTTCTTC. It codes for CAWSVQGNEQFF. The variable domain in full, completed from reference TRBV30 and TRBJ2-1, reads SQTIHQWPATLVQPVGSPLSLECTVEGTSNPNLYWYRQAAGRGLQLLFYSVGIGQISSEVPQNLSASRPQDRQFILSSKKLLLSDSGFYLCAWSVQGNEQFFGPGTRLTVL.

The chain uses TRBV7-2 and TRBJ1-5; unclear D gene. The germline V gene encodes CDR1 SGHTA and CDR2 FQGNSA. The CDR3 totals 13 residues. Deletions cut 2 bases from V and 1 base from J, with 3 bases between. CDR3 region: CASSLSSNQPQHF. Here the CDR3 DNA reads TGTGCCAGCAGCTTATCGAGCAATCAGCCCCAGCATTTT.

The chain recombines TRBV5-5 with TRBJ2-6, with 12 bases fitting TRBD2. There are 18 residues in the CDR3. Germline values: CDR1 SGHKS, CDR2 YYEKEE (reference sequence). The junction had 5 bases not matched to a gene; V was cut back by 2 bases and J by 2 bases. The CDR3 region is CASSFRLAGEPGANVLTF. The CDR3 DNA sequence: TGTGCCAGCAGCTTTAGACTAGCGGGAGAACCTGGGGCCAACGTCCTGACTTTC.

This clone was seen more than once but under ten times. J is TRBJ2-3 and V is TRBV29-1, with 14 bases aligning to TRBD2. This CDR3 is 14 amino acids long. The J segment lost 4 bases and the V segment lost 6 bases, leaving 3 bases of the junction unmatched. Looked up from germline, CDR1 is SQVTM and CDR2 is ANQGSEA. The CDR3 loop reads CSVGTSGRADTQYF. CDR3 sequence (DNA): TGCAGCGTCGGGACTAGCGGGAGAGCAGATACGCAGTATTTT.

CDR3 nucleotide sequence: TGTGCCAGCAGCCCTCGGACAGCGGAAGTTCACTATGGCTACACCTTC. Residues: CASSPRTAEVHYGYTF. The chain joins TRBV4-2 to TRBJ1-2; TRBD1 is a possible D gene (6 bases). This CDR3 is built from 16 residues. V was clipped by 4 bases and J by 3 bases, with 18 bases between them. The germline gives CDR1 LGHNA, CDR2 YNFKEQ.

DNA for the CDR3: TGCGCCAGCATGACGAGCGGGAGTCGGAATGAGCAGTTCTTC. Translating gives CASMTSGSRNEQFF. The J gene is TRBJ2-1, the V gene TRBV10-2, with TRBD2 matching over 8 bases. V shed 7 bases, J shed 7 bases, and the junction held 9 bases outside the gene matches. The CDR3 is 14 amino acids. Germline assignment: CDR1 WSHSY and CDR2 SAAADI.

This chain links TRBV30 with TRBJ2-1, with 7 bases fitting TRBD2. J was trimmed by 4 bases and V by 1 base; bases with no gene match: 7. CDR3 length equals 15 residues. Germline assignment: CDR1 GTSNPN and CDR2 SVGIG (reference sequence). Here the CDR3 DNA reads TGTGCCTGGAGTGCCCCTAGCGGACCATACAATGAGCAGTTCTTC. It codes for CAWSAPSGPYNEQFF.

This chain joins TRBV6-6 and TRBJ2-7; 10 bases agree with TRBD2. Germline loops: CDR1 MNHNY, CDR2 SVGAGI (reference sequence). This CDR3 is 14 amino acids long. V shed 5 bases and J 2 bases; nucleotides not matched to a gene: 3. CDR3 loop: CASSKREGPYEQYF. CDR3 nucleotides: TGTGCCAGCAGTAAGCGGGAGGGCCCCTACGAGCAGTACTTC.

This clone came up once. The chain joins TRBV7-8 to TRBJ2-5; a possible D gene is TRBD1 (6 bases). The germline V gene has CDR1 SGHVS and CDR2 FQNEAQ. Trimming took off 0 bases at V and 2 bases at J, with 10 bases between the two ends. The CDR3 contains 15 residues. In DNA, the CDR3 is TGTGCCAGCAGCTTAGCAGGACAGCTTCAAGAGACCCAGTACTTC. Protein: CASSLAGQLQETQYF.

This sequence joins TRBV5-4 and TRBJ1-1; tentative D call: TRBD1 (6 bases). This CDR3 comprises 14 residues. The V gene's germline CDR1 is SGHNT and CDR2 YYREEE (reference sequence). With 4 bases removed from V and 5 bases from J, the gap between germline ends came to 15 bases. The CDR3: CASSQDSRITEAFF. Here the CDR3 DNA reads TGTGCCAGCAGCCAGGACAGTCGTATAACTGAAGCTTTCTTT.

Comment on this clone: The same CDR3 can be traced to other DNA sequences in this sample. The chain combines TRBV4-2 with TRBJ1-1; 8 bases match TRBD1. CDR1 and CDR2 from the germline V gene are LGHNA and YNFKEQ. There are 13 residues in the CDR3. With V trimmed by 3 bases and J by 3 bases, 0 bases remained unmatched. This CDR3 reads CASSQDRDTEAFF. The CDR3 region has the DNA TGTGCCAGCAGCCAGGACAGGGACACTGAAGCTTTCTTT.

V gene TRBV21-1 combines with J gene TRBJ2-5; the table gives TRBD2 as D, unverified against the DNA. TRBV21-1 is a known pseudogene. The CDR3 has 14 residues. The CDR3 spells CASSKEGGRETQYF. DNA for the CDR3: TGTGCCAGCAGCAAAGAGGGCGGGAGAGAGACCCAGTACTTC.

The gene calls are TRBV25-1 and TRBJ2-1; D is perhaps TRBD1 (6 bases). This CDR3 contains 13 residues. Deletions cut 6 bases from V and 5 bases from J, with 11 bases between. The V gene's germline CDR1 is MGHDK and CDR2 SYGVNS. DNA for the CDR3: TGTGCCAGCAGCCCGGACAGTGACAATGAGCAGTTCTTC. Translation gives CASSPDSDNEQFF.

The genes are TRBV25-1 and TRBJ2-5; D is perhaps TRBD1 (6 bases). The CDR3 has 14 residues. Germline V CDR1 and CDR2: MGHDK, SYGVNS. Trimming left V 5 bases short and J 2 bases short, with 12 bases between. The DNA for the CDR3 is TGTGCCAGCAGTACCAGGGGTTTTCAAGAGACCCAGTACTTC. It codes for CASSTRGFQETQYF.